This paragraph reports one T cell receptor beta chain. This sample was taken from a study of technical replicates of blood from a handful of donors. The assay was immunoSEQ multiplex PCR, and TCRdb's table has in-frame clones only and misses some. The sample carries roughly 92,000 clones, about 95% recorded once. The V end was cut by 5 bases, the J end by 3 bases, with 19 bases between. Germline V gene data show CDR1 as MNHEY and CDR2 as SMNVEV (reference sequence). The length of the CDR3 is 16 residues. The receptor was derived from a human donor in good health. The V call is TRBV27, the J call TRBJ1-2, with D possibly matching TRBD1 (6 bases). The sample taken for sequencing was T cells isolated from PBMCs. CDR3 nucleotide sequence: TGTGCCAGCAGTCCCAAACAGGGCGATCGGGACTATGGCTACACCTTC. Translating it yields CASSPKQGDRDYGYTF.